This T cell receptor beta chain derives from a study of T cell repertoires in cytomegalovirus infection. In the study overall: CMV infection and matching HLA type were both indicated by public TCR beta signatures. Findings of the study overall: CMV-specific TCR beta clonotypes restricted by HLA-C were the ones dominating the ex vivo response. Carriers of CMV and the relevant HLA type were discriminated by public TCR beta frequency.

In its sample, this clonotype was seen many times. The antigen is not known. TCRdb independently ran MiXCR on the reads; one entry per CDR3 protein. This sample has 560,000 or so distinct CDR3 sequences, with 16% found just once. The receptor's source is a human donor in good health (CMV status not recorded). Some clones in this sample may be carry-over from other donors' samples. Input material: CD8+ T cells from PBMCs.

Here the CDR3 reads CASSLGDNLRQNIQYF. The DNA for the CDR3 is TGTGCCAGCAGCTTAGGTGACAACCTAAGACAAAACATTCAGTACTTC. The chain links TRBV11-2 to TRBJ2-4; D unresolved. CDR3 length: 16 residues. The ends were cut back, 1 base at V and 5 bases at J, with 15 bases in the middle. Germline V lookup: CDR1 SGHAT, CDR2 FQNNGV.